The 29 T cell receptor beta chains below all came from one sample that was sequenced in a study of cytomegalovirus exposure and HLA in healthy donors. PCR involved 60 Vbeta and 13 Jbeta primers. Measured with immunoSEQ multiplex PCR; TCRdb has only the in-frame clones, and not every one. Among about 170,000 clones listed, around 76% were seen once. The sequencing input was PBMCs. The receptors originated from a woman aged 25 to 39 in good health and CMV-seropositive.

The CDR3 is CASSFTGGNTIYF. The CDR3, as DNA: TGTGCCAGCAGCTTTACGGGGGGAAACACCATATATTTT. The chain has TRBV13 and TRBJ1-3; no reliable D call. Germline assignment: CDR1 PRHDT and CDR2 FYEKMQ (reference sequence). V was shortened by 3 bases and J by 4 bases, with 7 bases between the two germline ends. CDR3 size: 13 residues.

A remark on this clone: A junction end diverges from the germline sequence, so it may reflect a read error. DNA of the CDR3: TGTGCCAGCAGCTTAGAAGCGGGGACTAGCGGGGGATTGGTCTTC. Its protein product is CASSLEAGTSGGLVF. V usage is TRBV7-8 and J usage is TRBJ2-1; 14 nucleotides align to TRBD2. The CDR3 totals 15 residues. The germline CDR1 and CDR2 sequences are SGHVS and FQNEAQ. The full variable domain, in which reference TRBV7-8 and TRBJ2-1 provide the parts outside the CDR3, is GAGVSQSPRYKVAKRGQDVALRCDPISGHVSLFWYQQALGQGPEFLTYFQNEAQLDKSGLPSDRFFAERPEGSVSTLKIQRTQQEDSAVYLCASSLEAGTSGGLVFGPGTRLTVL.

This clone was counted only a few times. The chain has TRBV10-3 and TRBJ1-2, with no clear D. Deletions cut 6 bases from V and 0 bases from J, with 14 bases between. The CDR3 has 15 amino acids. Germline V gene lookup returns CDR1 ENHRY and CDR2 SYGVKD. CDR3 in amino acids: CAISLTRETNYGYTF. CDR3 bases: TGTGCCATCAGCCTTACTAGGGAGACTAACTATGGCTACACCTTC.

V gene TRBV10-3 combines with J gene TRBJ2-1, with 11 bases matching TRBD2. V lost 0 bases, J lost 5 bases, and 9 bases stayed unmatched. The CDR3 runs 18 residues. Germline V lookup: CDR1 ENHRY, CDR2 SYGVKD. CDR3 sequence (DNA): TGTGCCATCAGTGAGTCGATAATTACTAGCGGGGGCCACAATGAGCAGTTCTTC. Translated: CAISESIITSGGHNEQFF.

The genes are TRBV29-1 and TRBJ2-3; the match to TRBD2 covers 9 bases. Trimming cost V 1 base and J 2 bases; bases outside gene matches: 7. The CDR3 runs 16 residues. Per the germline V gene, CDR1 is SQVTM and CDR2 is ANQGSEA. The CDR3: CSVEGLTSGFTDTQYF. The CDR3 nucleotides read TGCAGCGTTGAAGGATTGACTAGCGGATTCACAGATACGCAGTATTTT.

J is TRBJ1-1 and V is TRBV5-1; a weak D match, TRBD1 (5 bases). V was shortened by 3 bases and J by 4 bases, with 7 bases between the two germline ends. The CDR3 extends over 12 amino acids. The germline V gene has CDR1 SGHRS and CDR2 YFSETQ. The DNA for the CDR3 is TGCGCCAGCAGCTACGGGGGCACTGAAGCTTTCTTT. Translated: CASSYGGTEAFF. Drawing the rest from reference TRBV5-1 and TRBJ1-1, the complete variable domain is KAGVTQTPRYLIKTRGQQVTLSCSPISGHRSVSWYQQTPGQGLQFLFEYFSETQRNKGNFPGRFSGRQFSNSRSEMNVSTLELGDSALYLCASSYGGTEAFFGQGTRLTVV.

This clone was detected only a few times. CDR3 sequence reads: CASSLGTGGIINNQPQHF. The CDR3 DNA reads TGTGCCAGCAGCTTAGGGACAGGGGGTATTATTAACAATCAGCCCCAGCATTTT. The chain uses TRBV11-2 and TRBJ1-5; 10 positions match TRBD1. Germline CDR1 SGHAT, CDR2 FQNNGV. The V gene end was trimmed by 1 base and the J gene end by 3 bases; junction bases not matched to a gene: 9. The CDR3 contains 18 residues.

The chain couples TRBV2 to TRBJ1-2, with TRBD1 as a possible D gene (5 bases). The CDR3 extends over 14 amino acids. CDR1 is SNHLY and CDR2 is FYNNEI in the germline V gene. V was clipped by 2 bases and J by 10 bases, with 17 bases between them. The CDR3 loop reads CASSENPGIRYYTF. The CDR3, as DNA: TGTGCCAGCAGTGAAAATCCAGGGATAAGGTACTACACCTTC.

The chain uses TRBV27 and TRBJ1-1, with 8 bases identical to TRBD1. Germline CDR1 and CDR2: MNHEY and SMNVEV (reference sequence). V gave up 0 bases and J gave up 4 bases; unmatched junction bases: 7. The CDR3 consists of 16 residues. The CDR3 is CASSLSGQGGVTEAFF. The CDR3 region has the DNA TGTGCCAGCAGTTTATCTGGACAGGGAGGCGTCACTGAAGCTTTCTTT.

This chain links TRBV5-1 with TRBJ1-4; 9 nucleotides align to TRBD1. CDR3 length equals 14 residues. CDR1 and CDR2 (germline): SGHRS, YFSETQ. V was clipped by 5 bases and J by 6 bases; unmatched bases: 5. Here the CDR3 DNA reads TGCGCCAGCAGTTGGGGACAGGGAGATGAAAAACTGTTTTTT. The encoded protein is CASSWGQGDEKLFF. Drawing the rest from reference TRBV5-1 and TRBJ1-4, the complete variable domain is KAGVTQTPRYLIKTRGQQVTLSCSPISGHRSVSWYQQTPGQGLQFLFEYFSETQRNKGNFPGRFSGRQFSNSRSEMNVSTLELGDSALYLCASSWGQGDEKLFFGSGTQLSVL.

The rearrangement uses TRBV7-2 and TRBJ1-2; 7 bases are a match to TRBD1. This CDR3 has 15 amino acids. The germline V gene encodes CDR1 SGHTA and CDR2 FQGNSA. The V gene end was trimmed by 5 bases and the J gene end by 6 bases; junction bases not matched to a gene: 12. The CDR3 protein is CASSRDRVWGDGYTF. As DNA, the CDR3 is TGTGCCAGCAGCCGCGACAGGGTTTGGGGCGATGGCTACACCTTC.

This sequence joins TRBV29-1 and TRBJ2-5; 7 nucleotides line up with TRBD1. Germline assignment: CDR1 SQVTM and CDR2 ANQGSEA. The J segment lost 1 base and the V segment lost 3 bases, leaving 5 bases of the junction unmatched. CDR3 size: 14 residues. CDR3 in amino acids: CSVDGRGFQETQYF. The CDR3 DNA reads TGCAGCGTTGATGGCAGGGGGTTCCAAGAGACCCAGTACTTC.

This clone was counted only a few times. This chain links TRBV11-3 with TRBJ2-1, with a weak D call TRBD1 (6 bases). Per germline, CDR1 SGHNT and CDR2 YENEEA. The CDR3 is 15 residues long. V was clipped by 3 bases and J by 4 bases, with 13 bases between them. CDR3 loop: CASSFSDRNYNEQFF. In DNA form, the CDR3 reads TGTGCCAGCAGCTTCTCCGACAGGAATTACAATGAGCAGTTCTTC.

V gene TRBV5-1 combines with J gene TRBJ2-2; 12 positions agree with TRBD2. Germline V CDR1 and CDR2: SGHRS, YFSETQ. This CDR3 is built from 15 residues. The junction had 9 bases not matched to a gene; V was cut back by 8 bases and J by 7 bases. In nucleotides, the CDR3 is TGCGCCAGTACACCCCAGACTAGCGGGAGCGGGGAGCTGTTTTTT. Protein: CASTPQTSGSGELFF.

In its sample, this clone was seen once. Other DNA sequences in this sample translate to the same CDR3. V and J are TRBV18 and TRBJ2-7; D is perhaps TRBD1 (6 bases). Trimming cost V 6 bases and J 7 bases, with 16 bases left between them. The germline gives CDR1 KGHSH, CDR2 LQKENI. This CDR3 region has 13 residues. DNA of the CDR3: TGTGCCAGCTCCCCCCCCACAGGGAGAGAGCAGTACTTC. Translation gives CASSPPTGREQYF.

This chain connects TRBV5-6 to TRBJ2-1; 7 bases are a match to TRBD1. The CDR3 extends over 14 amino acids. Germline V gene lookup returns CDR1 SGHDT and CDR2 YYEEEE. The V segment lost 4 bases and the J segment 8 bases; nucleotides outside the gene matches: 9. DNA of the CDR3: TGTGCCAGCAGCCAAGGACAGGTTTGGGATGAGCAGTTCTTC. This codes for CASSQGQVWDEQFF.

CDR3 in DNA: TGTGCCTGGAGTATCGTTGGGGGAACAGGGGGCTCCTCGTATCAGCCCCAGCATTTT. Protein sequence: CAWSIVGGTGGSSYQPQHF. The chain employs TRBV30 and TRBJ1-5, with 9 nucleotides matching TRBD1. The ends lost 2 bases at V and 5 bases at J; junction bases unmatched: 19. CDR1 and CDR2 (germline): GTSNPN, SVGIG (reference sequence). The CDR3 contains 19 residues.

V usage is TRBV4-3 and J usage is TRBJ2-1; a weak D match, TRBD2 (5 bases). CDR1 LGHNA and CDR2 YSLEER come from the germline V gene. The CDR3 totals 16 residues. Trimming left V 2 bases short and J 2 bases short, with 13 bases between. Written as DNA, the CDR3 is TGCGCCAGCAGCCAAAGTTCGAGGGCTGCCTACAATGAGCAGTTCTTC. Protein product: CASSQSSRAAYNEQFF.

This clone was observed a handful of times. V gene TRBV25-1 combines with J gene TRBJ2-7; D might be TRBD2 (5 bases). The V end lost 5 bases, the J end lost 7 bases, and 12 bases lay between the germline ends. CDR3 length: 12 amino acids. Germline CDR1 MGHDK, CDR2 SYGVNS. The CDR3: CASSSGLREQYF. The CDR3 bases are TGTGCCAGCAGTTCCGGACTTCGGGAGCAGTACTTC.

The J gene is TRBJ2-1, the V gene TRBV25-1; the match to TRBD1 covers 8 bases. The germline gives CDR1 MGHDK, CDR2 SYGVNS. The trim removed 1 base at V and 8 bases at J, leaving 7 bases unmatched. There are 15 residues in the CDR3. In nucleotides, the CDR3 is TGTGCCAGCAGTGAATTGTGGGACAGGTTCGATGAGCAGTTCTTC. Amino acid sequence: CASSELWDRFDEQFF.

The V gene is TRBV15, the J gene TRBJ2-3; 7 positions match TRBD1. Per germline, CDR1 LNHNV and CDR2 YYDKDF (reference sequence). This CDR3 contains 15 residues. Trimming at V came to 1 base and at J to 0 bases, leaving 1 base not matched to a gene. In nucleotides, the CDR3 is TGTGCCACCAGCAGAGGGACAGGTAGCACAGATACGCAGTATTTT. This translates into CATSRGTGSTDTQYF. Full variable domain (outside the CDR3, taken from reference TRBV15 and TRBJ2-3): DAMVIQNPRYQVTQFGKPVTLSCSQTLNHNVMYWYQQKSSQAPKLLFHYYDKDFNNEADTPDNFQSRRPNTSFCFLDIRSPGLGDTAMYLCATSRGTGSTDTQYFGPGTRLTVL.

There are a few counts of this clone. The gene calls are TRBV19 and TRBJ1-2; 7 positions match TRBD1. After removal of 1 base from V and 4 bases from J, the junction contained 3 bases not matched to a gene. CDR3 size: 14 residues. Looked up from germline, CDR1 is LNHDA and CDR2 is SQIVND (reference sequence). The CDR3 bases are TGTGCCAGTAGTATAGCTGGGACAGTCTATGGCTACACCTTC. It codes for CASSIAGTVYGYTF.

The V call is TRBV6-6, the J call TRBJ1-4, with D perhaps matching TRBD1 (5 bases). The CDR3 is 16 residues long. Between the trimmed V and J ends, which lost 2 bases and 3 bases, there was a span of 13 bases. CDR1 MNHNY and CDR2 SVGAGI come from the germline V gene (reference sequence). CDR3 bases: TGTGCCAGCAGTTACCCGGGGCGGGGTGCTAATGAAAAACTGTTTTTT. Protein: CASSYPGRGANEKLFF.

Details on this clone: Other DNA sequences from this sample encode an identical CDR3 as well. The chain combines TRBV7-9 with TRBJ1-2; 9 nucleotides match TRBD1. Germline values: CDR1 SEHNR, CDR2 FQNEAQ (reference sequence). The V segment lost 5 bases and the J segment 2 bases; nucleotides outside the gene matches: 3. The CDR3 totals 14 residues. The CDR3 region is CASSPGQGNYGYTF. The CDR3 nucleotides are TGTGCCAGCAGCCCCGGACAGGGGAACTATGGCTACACCTTC.

V is TRBV18 and J is TRBJ1-5; TRBD1 agrees at 9 bases. After removal of 4 bases from V and 0 bases from J, the junction contained 4 bases not matched to a gene. The CDR3 is 16 residues long. CDR1 is KGHSH and CDR2 is LQKENI in the germline V gene. For the CDR3, the DNA is TGTGCCAGCTCACTACAGGGGGCCCTTAGCAATCAGCCCCAGCATTTT. This codes for CASSLQGALSNQPQHF.

The rearrangement links TRBV25-1 to TRBJ2-5; D possibly corresponds to TRBD2 (6 bases). The CDR3 runs to 11 residues. CDR1 is MGHDK and CDR2 is SYGVNS in the germline V gene. Trimming removed 7 bases at V and 5 bases at J, with 8 bases between. The CDR3 sequence is CASNAGETQYF. In nucleotides, the CDR3 is TGTGCCAGCAATGCGGGGGAGACCCAGTACTTC.

The chain links TRBV29-1 to TRBJ2-7; 7 bases are a match to TRBD2. Germline V gene sequence: CDR1 SQVTM, CDR2 ANQGSEA. V was clipped by 0 bases and J by 3 bases; unmatched bases: 8. There are 15 residues in the CDR3. The CDR3 DNA reads TGCAGCGTTGAAGATGGTGCTAGCGGCCTCTACGAGCAGTACTTC. Its translation is CSVEDGASGLYEQYF.

The V and J genes are TRBV4-3 and TRBJ2-7; D perhaps matches TRBD1 (6 bases). This CDR3 has 16 amino acids. The V gene's germline CDR1 is LGHNA and CDR2 YSLEER. Between the trimmed V and J ends, which lost 3 bases and 1 base, there was a span of 16 bases. The CDR3 bases are TGCGCCAGCAGCCAGGCTACAGGGACCAGTTCCTACGAGCAGTACTTC. Translating gives CASSQATGTSSYEQYF.

The V gene is TRBV28, the J gene TRBJ2-5; 12 bases map to TRBD2. V dropped 3 bases and J dropped 3; count of bases not matched to a gene: 2. The CDR3 is 15 residues long. The V gene's germline CDR1 is MDHEN and CDR2 SYDVKM. This chain's CDR3 is CASSLWTSGEETQYF. The DNA for the CDR3 is TGTGCCAGCAGTTTGTGGACTAGCGGGGAAGAGACCCAGTACTTC.